One and the same sample provided the 30 T cell receptor beta chains below, sequenced in a study of blood T cell repertoires in COVID-19 (dated by TCRdb to 2018 to 2020). The library was obtained by the immunoSEQ multiplex PCR assay. TCRdb took over this immuneACCESS table, retaining in-frame rearrangements with V and J assigned. Such tables are incomplete; in checked studies, under half of the missing clones stem from an unresolved V gene, and the remainder is unexplained. The sample table contains roughly 22,000 clones; only one count was recorded for just over 90% of them. 32% of the sample is in the top ten clones. Source material: peripheral blood. These receptors were taken from a man aged 65-85 years with active COVID-19.

In DNA, the CDR3 is TGCGCCAGCAGGGGGACAGATAATTCACCCCTCCACTTT. Translation: CASRGTDNSPLHF. The chain employs TRBV5-1 and TRBJ1-6; TRBD1 matches at 7 bases. The germline V gene encodes CDR1 SGHRS and CDR2 YFSETQ. CDR3 length: 13 amino acids. The ends lost 5 bases at V and 5 bases at J; junction bases unmatched: 1.

This clone has a single count. This chain joins TRBV10-3 and TRBJ2-7, with 10 bases fitting TRBD1. The CDR3 runs to 15 residues. V shed 1 base and J 4 bases; nucleotides not matched to a gene: 4. Germline V gene data show CDR1 as ENHRY and CDR2 as SYGVKD. The CDR3 reads CAISEWTGGKYEQYF. The CDR3 DNA is TGTGCCATCAGTGAGTGGACAGGGGGGAAATACGAGCAGTACTTC.

This rearrangement joins TRBV6-4 to TRBJ1-6; 10 bases line up with TRBD1. Germline V gene sequence: CDR1 MRHNA, CDR2 SNTAGT. The CDR3 totals 14 residues. With V trimmed by 4 bases and J by 7 bases, 1 base remained unmatched. In DNA, the CDR3 is TGTGCCAGCAGTGCGGACAGGGGGAATTCACCCCTCCACTTT. It specifies CASSADRGNSPLHF.

The V and J genes are TRBV28 and TRBJ2-7; 7 bases fit TRBD2. Germline V gene data show CDR1 as MDHEN and CDR2 as SYDVKM. This CDR3 has 16 residues. The J segment lost 3 bases and the V segment lost 4 bases, leaving 12 bases of the junction unmatched. CDR3: CASSSAVGGSYYEQYF. Written as DNA, the CDR3 is TGTGCCAGCAGTTCCGCTGTGGGCGGGAGCTACTACGAGCAGTACTTC.

The chain employs TRBV4-3 and TRBJ2-7, with 8 bases aligning to TRBD2. CDR1 and CDR2 (germline): LGHNA, YSLEER. The ends lost 4 bases at V and 0 bases at J; junction bases unmatched: 8. This CDR3 is built from 16 residues. In DNA, the CDR3 is TGCGCCAGCAGCCGAATACTAGCGGCGAGCTCCTACGAGCAGTACTTC. Translated: CASSRILAASSYEQYF.

The rearrangement joins TRBV6-2 or TRBV6-3 to TRBJ2-1; D is unresolved. This CDR3 has 13 amino acids. Trimming pared 0 bases from V and 6 bases from J, leaving 6 bases between. The germline V gene encodes CDR1 MNHEY and CDR2 SVGEGT. As DNA, the CDR3 is TGTGCCAGCAGTTACTCTACTTCCAATGAGCAGTTCTTC. This gives the protein CASSYSTSNEQFF.

This sequence joins TRBV9 and TRBJ1-4; D call uncertain. CDR3 length: 14 residues. Germline CDR1 SGDLS, CDR2 YYNGEE. Between the trimmed V and J ends, which lost 3 bases and 8 bases, there was a span of 14 bases. The CDR3 DNA is TGTGCCAGCAGCGACCAGGCGGGGAACGAAAAACTGTTTTTT. This translates into CASSDQAGNEKLFF.

The chain recombines TRBV28 with TRBJ2-7; 7 nucleotides match TRBD1. Germline CDR1 and CDR2: MDHEN and SYDVKM. This CDR3 region has 12 residues. Trimming at V came to 6 bases and at J to 5 bases, leaving 4 bases not matched to a gene. The CDR3 region has the DNA TGTGCCAGCAGCAGGGGGAGAAACGAGCAGTACTTC. This sequence encodes CASSRGRNEQYF.

This chain uses TRBV11-3 with TRBJ2-1, with a tentative D call TRBD1 (5 bases). V was trimmed by 3 bases and J by 5 bases, leaving 11 bases between them. The CDR3 runs 14 residues. CDR1 and CDR2 (germline): SGHNT, YENEEA. The CDR3 bases are TGTGCCAGCAGCTTTAGTTCAGGGCACAATGAGCAGTTCTTC. Protein product: CASSFSSGHNEQFF.

The gene calls are TRBV29-1 and TRBJ1-2; TRBD1 might be the D (5 bases). Germline CDR1 reads SQVTM; CDR2 reads ANQGSEA. V lost 4 bases and J lost 10, with 10 bases in between. The CDR3 consists of 10 residues. The CDR3 region has the DNA TGCAGCGTTGTGTCTGGGGCCTACACCTTC. Amino acid sequence: CSVVSGAYTF.

The gene calls are TRBV6-5 and TRBJ2-5; 10 nucleotides match TRBD2. CDR1 and CDR2 (germline): MNHEY, SVGAGI. The CDR3 is 15 residues long. V was clipped by 0 bases and J by 3 bases; unmatched bases: 1. CDR3 sequence reads: CASSYSGTSEETQYF. Here the CDR3 DNA reads TGTGCCAGCAGTTACTCGGGGACTAGCGAAGAGACCCAGTACTTC.

CDR3 protein: CASSWGLAGAYNEQFF. The CDR3 DNA reads as TGCGCCAGCAGCTGGGGCCTAGCGGGAGCCTACAATGAGCAGTTCTTC. The rearrangement links TRBV5-1 to TRBJ2-1, with 10 positions matching TRBD2. V shed 3 bases and J 2 bases; nucleotides not matched to a gene: 5. Germline values: CDR1 SGHRS, CDR2 YFSETQ. The CDR3 contains 16 residues.

The chain has TRBV11-3 and TRBJ2-2; 8 nucleotides line up with TRBD2. With V trimmed by 5 bases and J by 6 bases, 11 bases remained unmatched. Per the germline V gene, CDR1 is SGHNT and CDR2 is YENEEA. The CDR3 extends over 16 amino acids. The CDR3 DNA follows: TGTGCCAGCAGCACGGCCGGGACTAGTTCCCCCGGGGAGCTGTTTTTT. Translating gives CASSTAGTSSPGELFF.

The chain is built from TRBV9 and TRBJ1-5, with D unresolved. The germline V gene encodes CDR1 SGDLS and CDR2 YYNGEE. The CDR3 consists of 14 residues. V was trimmed by 0 bases and J by 3 bases, leaving 7 bases between them. CDR3 sequence reads: CASSVGPDNQPQHF. CDR3 nucleotides: TGTGCCAGCAGCGTAGGTCCAGACAATCAGCCCCAGCATTTT.

This sequence joins TRBV5-1 and TRBJ1-2, with 9 bases identical to TRBD1. In germline, CDR1 is SGHRS, CDR2 YFSETQ. The CDR3 spans 15 residues. The V segment lost 3 bases and the J segment 8 bases; nucleotides outside the gene matches: 11. The CDR3 region has the DNA TGCGCCAGCAGCTCCACAGGGGGCGCCTCGGGAGGCTACACCTTC. It translates to CASSSTGGASGGYTF. The full variable domain, in which reference TRBV5-1 and TRBJ1-2 provide the parts outside the CDR3, is KAGVTQTPRYLIKTRGQQVTLSCSPISGHRSVSWYQQTPGQGLQFLFEYFSETQRNKGNFPGRFSGRQFSNSRSEMNVSTLELGDSALYLCASSSTGGASGGYTFGSGTRLTVV.

The chain has TRBV6-1 and TRBJ2-7, with TRBD2 matching over 11 bases. The germline gives CDR1 MNHNS, CDR2 SASEGT. CDR3 size: 16 residues. V dropped 1 base and J dropped 5; count of bases not matched to a gene: 7. In DNA form, the CDR3 reads TGTGCCAGCAGTGAAGTAGGGAGACTAGCGGGACACGAGCAGTACTTC. It specifies CASSEVGRLAGHEQYF.

CDR3 loop: CASSQERRAGLGNEQFF. The CDR3 DNA is TGCGCCAGCAGCCAAGAACGGAGGGCGGGGCTGGGCAATGAGCAGTTCTTC. This chain joins TRBV4-1 and TRBJ2-1; D perhaps matches TRBD2 (6 bases). Germline V gene data show CDR1 as MGHRA and CDR2 as YSYEKL. CDR3 length: 17 amino acids. V was pared by 0 bases and J by 6 bases, with 18 bases between.

The chain links TRBV19 to TRBJ1-1, with D tentatively TRBD1 (5 bases). There are 13 residues in the CDR3. With 4 bases removed from V and 5 bases from J, the gap between germline ends came to 11 bases. Germline CDR1 LNHDA, CDR2 SQIVND (reference sequence). This chain's CDR3 is CASSSGAHTEAFF. The CDR3 DNA follows: TGTGCCAGTAGTAGCGGGGCTCATACTGAAGCTTTCTTT.

The chain combines TRBV9 with TRBJ1-6, with D hard to call. The CDR3 is 15 residues long. Germline V gene lookup returns CDR1 SGDLS and CDR2 YYNGEE. Trimming cost V 4 bases and J 4 bases, with 12 bases left between them. In DNA, the CDR3 is TGTGCCAGCAGCACCGGGTCTCAATATAATTCACCCCTCCACTTT. This sequence encodes CASSTGSQYNSPLHF.

The chain links TRBV24-1 to TRBJ1-1, with TRBD1 identical over 10 bases. This CDR3 has 15 residues. Trimming cost V 5 bases and J 4 bases; bases outside gene matches: 6. In germline, CDR1 is KGHDR, CDR2 SFDVKD. The CDR3 coding sequence is TGTGCCACCAGTGGAGACAGGGGGCGAGGCACTGAAGCTTTCTTT. This codes for CATSGDRGRGTEAFF.

V gene TRBV7-2 combines with J gene TRBJ2-7; maybe TRBD2 (6 bases). From germline, CDR1 is SGHTA and CDR2 FQGNSA. Trimming left V 3 bases short and J 7 bases short, with 7 bases between. The CDR3 is made up of 11 amino acids. The CDR3 here is CASSFGTEQYF. CDR3 coding DNA: TGTGCCAGCAGCTTTGGGACTGAGCAGTACTTC. Based on the CDR3 plus reference TRBV7-2 and TRBJ2-7, the full variable domain is GAGVSQSPSNKVTEKGKDVELRCDPISGHTALYWYRQSLGQGLEFLIYFQGNSAPDKSGLPSDRFSAERTGGSVSTLTIQRTQQEDSAVYLCASSFGTEQYFGPGTRLTVT.

The V and J genes are TRBV19 and TRBJ2-5, with 14 bases aligning to TRBD2. CDR3 length: 16 amino acids. After removal of 4 bases from V and 11 bases from J, the junction contained 12 bases not matched to a gene. Germline V gene data show CDR1 as LNHDA and CDR2 as SQIVND (reference sequence). In nucleotides, the CDR3 is TGTGCCAGTAGTAACGTCGGGACTAGCGGGAGAGGCCGACAGTACTTC. Translating gives CASSNVGTSGRGRQYF.

The rearrangement joins TRBV27 to TRBJ1-4; D gene unclear. V lost 6 bases to trimming and J lost 3 bases, with 17 bases between them. The CDR3 spans 16 residues. Germline V gives CDR1 MNHEY, CDR2 SMNVEV (reference sequence). In nucleotides, the CDR3 is TGTGCCAGCAGACCGATAAGCGTCTTGGCTAATGAAAAACTGTTTTTT. This sequence encodes CASRPISVLANEKLFF.

The V call is TRBV27, the J call TRBJ2-1, with 9 positions matching TRBD1. The length of the CDR3 is 15 residues. Germline V gene sequence: CDR1 MNHEY, CDR2 SMNVEV (reference sequence). The V gene end was trimmed by 6 bases and the J gene end by 4 bases; junction bases not matched to a gene: 7. In nucleotides, the CDR3 is TGTGCCAGCAGCGACAGGGGGGCACCATACAATGAGCAGTTCTTC. Translated, it gives CASSDRGAPYNEQFF.

The chain combines TRBV19 with TRBJ1-1, with D maybe TRBD1 (5 bases). CDR1 is LNHDA and CDR2 is SQIVND in the germline V gene (reference sequence). V shed 7 bases and J shed 3 bases, with 12 bases lying between them. The CDR3 is 13 amino acids. CDR3 loop: CASTNLGDTEAFF. The CDR3 nucleotides are TGTGCCAGTACAAACCTAGGGGACACTGAAGCTTTCTTT.

V is TRBV7-6 and J is TRBJ2-3; 9 bases align to TRBD2. The V segment lost 5 bases and the J segment 2 bases; nucleotides outside the gene matches: 11. CDR1 and CDR2 (germline): SGHVS, FNYEAQ. This CDR3 region has 17 residues. The CDR3 spells CASSTISGSLSTDTQYF. CDR3 DNA sequence: TGTGCCAGCAGCACCATTAGCGGGAGTTTATCCACAGATACGCAGTATTTT. The full variable domain, in which reference TRBV7-6 and TRBJ2-3 provide the parts outside the CDR3, is GAGVSQSPRYKVTKRGQDVALRCDPISGHVSLYWYRQALGQGPEFLTYFNYEAQQDKSGLPNDRFSAERPEGSISTLTIQRTEQRDSAMYRCASSTISGSLSTDTQYFGPGTRLTVL.

This clone was seen a few times. V and J are TRBV13 and TRBJ2-1; perhaps TRBD1 as D (6 bases). Trimming cost V 5 bases and J 2 bases, with 16 bases left between them. The CDR3 is made up of 16 amino acids. CDR1 is PRHDT, CDR2 FYEKMQ, per germline (reference sequence). CDR3: CASSPSQGYPYNEQFF. The CDR3, as DNA: TGTGCCAGCAGCCCGAGTCAGGGGTACCCCTACAATGAGCAGTTCTTC. Based on the CDR3 plus reference TRBV13 and TRBJ2-1, the full variable domain is AAGVIQSPRHLIKEKRETATLKCYPIPRHDTVYWYQQGPGQDPQFLISFYEKMQSDKGSIPDRFSAQQFSDYHSELNMSSLELGDSALYFCASSPSQGYPYNEQFFGPGTRLTVL.

This chain uses TRBV2 with TRBJ2-5; D might be TRBD2 (6 bases). The germline V gene encodes CDR1 SNHLY and CDR2 FYNNEI. Trimming took off 5 bases at V and 2 bases at J, with 12 bases between the two ends. CDR3 length: 14 amino acids. The CDR3 DNA reads TGTGCCAGCAGTAGCCAGGGACTTCAAGAGACCCAGTACTTC. Translation gives CASSSQGLQETQYF.

The rearrangement links TRBV18 to TRBJ2-5; D not certain. The CDR3 is made up of 14 amino acids. Germline V gene lookup returns CDR1 KGHSH and CDR2 LQKENI. The ends were cut back, 4 bases at V and 2 bases at J, with 11 bases in the middle. The DNA of the CDR3 is TGTGCCAGCTCACTCCGACTTGGACAAGAGACCCAGTACTTC. The encoded protein is CASSLRLGQETQYF.

The chain joins TRBV11-2 to TRBJ2-1, with D unclear. Between the trimmed V and J ends, which lost 5 bases and 7 bases, there was a span of 18 bases. Germline V gives CDR1 SGHAT, CDR2 FQNNGV. This CDR3 has 15 residues. This chain's CDR3 is CASSKTSPNGNEQFF. The CDR3 nucleotides are TGTGCCAGCAGCAAAACCTCCCCGAACGGGAATGAGCAGTTCTTC.